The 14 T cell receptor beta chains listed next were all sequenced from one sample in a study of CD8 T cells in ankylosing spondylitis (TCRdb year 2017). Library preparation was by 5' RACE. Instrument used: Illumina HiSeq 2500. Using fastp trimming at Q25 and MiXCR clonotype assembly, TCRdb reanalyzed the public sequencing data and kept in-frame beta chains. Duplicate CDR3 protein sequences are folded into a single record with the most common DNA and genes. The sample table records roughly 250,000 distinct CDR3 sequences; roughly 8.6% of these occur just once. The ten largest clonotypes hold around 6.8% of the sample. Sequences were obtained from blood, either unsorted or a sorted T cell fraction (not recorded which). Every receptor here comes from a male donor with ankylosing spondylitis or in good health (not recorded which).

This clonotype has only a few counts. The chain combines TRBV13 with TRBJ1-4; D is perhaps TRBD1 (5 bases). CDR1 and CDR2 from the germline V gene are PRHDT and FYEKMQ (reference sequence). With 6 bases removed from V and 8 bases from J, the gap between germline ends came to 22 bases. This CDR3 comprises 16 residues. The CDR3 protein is CASSSPRVGLKEKLFF. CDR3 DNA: TGTGCCAGCAGTTCCCCCAGGGTGGGCTTGAAGGAAAAACTGTTTTTT.

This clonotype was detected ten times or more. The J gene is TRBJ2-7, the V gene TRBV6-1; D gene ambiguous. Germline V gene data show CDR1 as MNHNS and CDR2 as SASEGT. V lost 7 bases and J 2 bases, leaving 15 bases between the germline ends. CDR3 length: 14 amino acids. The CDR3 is CASTPNQAAYEQYF. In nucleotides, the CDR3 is TGTGCCAGCACCCCTAACCAAGCAGCCTACGAGCAGTACTTC.

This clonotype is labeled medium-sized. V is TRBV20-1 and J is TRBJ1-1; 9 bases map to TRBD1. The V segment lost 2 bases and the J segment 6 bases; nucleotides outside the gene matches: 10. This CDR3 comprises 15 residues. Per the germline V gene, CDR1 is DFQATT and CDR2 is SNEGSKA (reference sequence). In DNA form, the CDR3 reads TGCAGTGCTAGACACCCGGGACAGGGCGCCTCTGAAGCTTTCTTT. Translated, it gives CSARHPGQGASEAFF.

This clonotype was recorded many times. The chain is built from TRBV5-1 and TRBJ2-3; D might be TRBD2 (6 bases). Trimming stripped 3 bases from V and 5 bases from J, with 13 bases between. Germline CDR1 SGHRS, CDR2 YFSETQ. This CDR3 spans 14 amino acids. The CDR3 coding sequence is TGCGCCAGCAGCTCCCGACTAGTACAAGATACGCAGTATTTT. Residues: CASSSRLVQDTQYF.

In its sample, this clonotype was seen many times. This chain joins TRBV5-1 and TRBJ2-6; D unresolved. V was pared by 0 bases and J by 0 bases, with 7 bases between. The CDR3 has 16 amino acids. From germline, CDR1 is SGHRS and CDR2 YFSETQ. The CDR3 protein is CASSLEGISGANVLTF. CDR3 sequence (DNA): TGCGCCAGCAGCTTGGAGGGAATCTCTGGGGCCAACGTCCTGACTTTC. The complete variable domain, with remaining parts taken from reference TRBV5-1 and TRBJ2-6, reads KAGVTQTPRYLIKTRGQQVTLSCSPISGHRSVSWYQQTPGQGLQFLFEYFSETQRNKGNFPGRFSGRQFSNSRSEMNVSTLELGDSALYLCASSLEGISGANVLTFGAGSRLTVL.

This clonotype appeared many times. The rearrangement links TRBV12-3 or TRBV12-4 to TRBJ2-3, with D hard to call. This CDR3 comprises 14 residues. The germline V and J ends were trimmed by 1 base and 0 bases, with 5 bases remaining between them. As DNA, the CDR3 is TGTGCCAGCAGTTTAGGAATTAGCACAGATACGCAGTATTTT. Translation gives CASSLGISTDTQYF.

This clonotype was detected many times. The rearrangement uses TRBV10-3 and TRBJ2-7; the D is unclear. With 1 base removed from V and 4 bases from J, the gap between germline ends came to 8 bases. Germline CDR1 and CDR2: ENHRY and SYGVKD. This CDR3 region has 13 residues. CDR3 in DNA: TGTGCCATCAGTGAGTTGGCTAGTTACGAGCAGTACTTC. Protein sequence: CAISELASYEQYF.

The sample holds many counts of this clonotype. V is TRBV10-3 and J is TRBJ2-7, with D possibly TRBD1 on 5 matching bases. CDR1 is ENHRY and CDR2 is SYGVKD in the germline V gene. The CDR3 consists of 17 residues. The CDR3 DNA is TGTGCAACATCGGTTGACAGCTCTAGGATTAGCTCCTACGAGCAGTACTTC. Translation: CATSVDSSRISSYEQYF.

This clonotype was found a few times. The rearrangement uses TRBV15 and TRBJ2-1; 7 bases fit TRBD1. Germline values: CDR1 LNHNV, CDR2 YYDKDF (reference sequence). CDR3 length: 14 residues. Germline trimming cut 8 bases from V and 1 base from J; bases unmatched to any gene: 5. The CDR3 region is CATGGRGSYNEQFF. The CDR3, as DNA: TGTGCCACCGGAGGCAGGGGGTCCTACAATGAGCAGTTCTTC.

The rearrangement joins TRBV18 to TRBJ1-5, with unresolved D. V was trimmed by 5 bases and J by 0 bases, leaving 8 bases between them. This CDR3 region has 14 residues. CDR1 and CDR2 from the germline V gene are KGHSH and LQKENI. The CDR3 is CASSTTYSNQPQHF. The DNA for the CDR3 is TGTGCCAGCTCAACGACTTATAGCAATCAGCCCCAGCATTTT.

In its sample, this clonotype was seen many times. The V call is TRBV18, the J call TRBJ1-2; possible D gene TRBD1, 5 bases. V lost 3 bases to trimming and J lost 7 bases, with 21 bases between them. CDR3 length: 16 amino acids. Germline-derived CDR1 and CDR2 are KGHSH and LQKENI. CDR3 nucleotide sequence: TGTGCCAGCTCACCTGGTTCCGGGTTTGGGGACCGTGGCTACACCTTC. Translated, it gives CASSPGSGFGDRGYTF.

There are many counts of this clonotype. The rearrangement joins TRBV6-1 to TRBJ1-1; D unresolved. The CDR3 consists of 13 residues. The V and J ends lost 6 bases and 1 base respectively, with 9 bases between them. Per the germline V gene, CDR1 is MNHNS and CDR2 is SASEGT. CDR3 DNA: TGTGCCAGCAGGAAGGGTCCGAACACTGAAGCTTTCTTT. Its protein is CASRKGPNTEAFF.

In nucleotides, the CDR3 is TGTGCCAGCAGTATACTCGGGACAGTGGGAGAGACCCAGTACTTC. Translated, it gives CASSILGTVGETQYF. The rearrangement links TRBV6-5 to TRBJ2-5; 7 bases fit TRBD1. J gave up 4 bases and V 5 bases, and 10 bases lay outside the gene matches. The V gene's germline CDR1 is MNHEY and CDR2 SVGAGI. The CDR3 runs to 15 residues.

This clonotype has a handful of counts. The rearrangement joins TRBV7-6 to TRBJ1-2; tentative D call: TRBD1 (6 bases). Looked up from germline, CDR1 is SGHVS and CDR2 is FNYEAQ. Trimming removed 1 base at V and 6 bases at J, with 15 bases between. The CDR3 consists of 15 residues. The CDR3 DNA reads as TGTGCCAGCAGCTTAGTGGCAGAGGGGGGAAATGGCTACACCTTC. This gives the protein CASSLVAEGGNGYTF.